These 27 T cell receptor beta chains were sequenced from one sample in a study of blood T cell repertoires in COVID-19. Sequencing used immunoSEQ multiplex PCR; TCRdb keeps in-frame clones, though not all of them. The repertoire holds hundreds of thousands of clones, with 86% as singletons. The sequenced sample was PBMCs or T cells enriched from blood (not recorded which). The receptors come from a young man who had recovered from COVID-19.

The rearrangement links TRBV4-1 to TRBJ2-5; 7 nucleotides line up with TRBD2. Germline trimming cut 3 bases from V and 1 base from J; bases unmatched to any gene: 8. Germline CDR1 is MGHRA and CDR2 is YSYEKL. CDR3 length: 16 residues. The CDR3 DNA follows: TGCGCCAGCAGCCATGAAGCTAGCGGAGTCCAAGAGACCCAGTACTTC. It specifies CASSHEASGVQETQYF.

V is TRBV7-2 and J is TRBJ1-2; no definite D call. V was shortened by 1 base and J by 4 bases, with 10 bases between the two germline ends. Germline lookup yields CDR1 SGHTA and CDR2 FQGNSA. The CDR3 totals 14 residues. The CDR3 here is CASSLGLGSYGYTF. The CDR3 DNA sequence: TGTGCCAGCAGCTTAGGCTTGGGCAGCTATGGCTACACCTTC.

The rearrangement links TRBV15 to TRBJ2-7, with a possible D match to TRBD1 (5 bases). The CDR3 consists of 14 residues. V lost 0 bases and J lost 6, with 12 bases in between. The germline gives CDR1 LNHNV, CDR2 YYDKDF (reference sequence). CDR3 amino acids: CATSRDQGPGEQYF. As DNA, the CDR3 is TGTGCCACCAGCAGAGACCAGGGTCCAGGCGAGCAGTACTTC.

The chain carries TRBV2 and TRBJ1-1, with D maybe TRBD1 (5 bases). This CDR3 region has 13 residues. Germline CDR1 and CDR2: SNHLY and FYNNEI. Trimming took off 3 bases at V and 5 bases at J, with 10 bases between the two ends. The chain's CDR3 is CASSEGGYTEAFF. As DNA, the CDR3 is TGTGCCAGCAGTGAGGGGGGGTATACTGAAGCTTTCTTT.

This rearrangement joins TRBV2 to TRBJ1-2, with D unclear. The CDR3 length is 15 residues. Trimming removed 1 base from V and 2 bases from J, with 11 bases in between. Germline CDR1 and CDR2: SNHLY and FYNNEI. The CDR3 sequence is CASSEDTVRNYGYTF. For the CDR3, the DNA is TGTGCCAGCAGTGAAGACACGGTGCGGAACTATGGCTACACCTTC.

V usage is TRBV24-1 and J usage is TRBJ2-1; no clear D gene. The CDR3 totals 14 residues. The V and J ends lost 1 base and 7 bases respectively, with 10 bases between them. Germline V gives CDR1 KGHDR, CDR2 SFDVKD. The CDR3 loop reads CATSDFASNNEQFF. In DNA form, the CDR3 reads TGTGCCACCAGTGATTTCGCTAGTAATAATGAGCAGTTCTTC.

This chain connects TRBV6-5 to TRBJ1-5; D perhaps matches TRBD1 (5 bases). Germline V gene lookup returns CDR1 MNHEY and CDR2 SVGAGI. The CDR3 has 15 amino acids. Trimming left V 6 bases short and J 2 bases short, with 14 bases between. CDR3 coding DNA: TGTGCCAGCAGCCTCGAGGGAGGGGGCAATCAGCCCCAGCATTTT. It encodes CASSLEGGGNQPQHF.

The rearrangement uses TRBV12-2 and TRBJ1-5; the table's D gene call, TRBD1, was not cross checked with the DNA. TRBV12-2 is termed a pseudogene. The CDR3 runs to 15 residues. CDR3 residues: CASRVPDSCNQPQHF. The DNA for the CDR3 is TGTGCAAGTCGCGTCCCCGACAGTTGCAATCAGCCCCAGCATTTT.

This clone was seen a handful of times. V is TRBV4-2 and J is TRBJ1-1; 7 nucleotides agree with TRBD1. Germline V gives CDR1 LGHNA, CDR2 YNFKEQ. The V segment lost 6 bases and the J segment 11 bases; nucleotides outside the gene matches: 6. The CDR3 length is 11 residues. The CDR3 nucleotides read TGTGCCAGCAGACAGGGGTCCCTCGCTTTCTTT. Encoded protein: CASRQGSLAFF.

The chain joins TRBV2 to TRBJ1-6; 8 nucleotides agree with TRBD1. V lost 7 bases and J lost 9; bases outside the gene matches: 17. The germline CDR1 and CDR2 sequences are SNHLY and FYNNEI. CDR3 size: 17 residues. The CDR3 region has the DNA TGTGCCAGCACCCTGGAAGCCCCTCAGGGGGCCTCTTCACCCCTCCACTTT. Translation gives CASTLEAPQGASSPLHF.

The CDR3: CASSPTRGLAVIQYF. The CDR3 nucleotides read TGTGCCAGCAGTCCGACCAGGGGACTAGCAGTTATTCAGTACTTC. The rearrangement joins TRBV27 to TRBJ2-4, with TRBD2 matching over 9 bases. V lost 5 bases, J lost 10 bases, and 12 bases stayed unmatched. There are 15 residues in the CDR3. CDR1 MNHEY and CDR2 SMNVEV come from the germline V gene (reference sequence).

This chain connects TRBV28 to TRBJ2-7, with a tentative D call TRBD1 (5 bases). The CDR3 contains 15 residues. Trimming cost V 4 bases and J 2 bases, with 15 bases left between them. The germline V gene encodes CDR1 MDHEN and CDR2 SYDVKM. CDR3 bases: TGTGCCAGCAGTTGGGCGCAGGGAACTCCCTACGAGCAGTACTTC. Protein: CASSWAQGTPYEQYF.

The CDR3 here is CASSYTPGQGATGELFF. The CDR3 DNA reads TGTGCCAGCAGTTATACCCCGGGACAGGGGGCCACCGGGGAGCTGTTTTTT. V usage is TRBV7-9 and J usage is TRBJ2-2, with 12 bases that match TRBD1. This CDR3 spans 17 amino acids. J lost 4 bases, V lost 6 bases, and 9 bases had no gene match. Germline CDR1 and CDR2: SEHNR and FQNEAQ (reference sequence).

This chain links TRBV12-3 or TRBV12-4 with TRBJ1-5; a weak D match, TRBD1 (5 bases). Trimming shortened V by 8 bases and J by 2 bases, and 10 bases separated the two germline ends. This CDR3 is built from 13 residues. The CDR3 sequence: CASPREGNQPQHF. The CDR3 DNA follows: TGTGCCAGCCCCAGGGAAGGCAATCAGCCCCAGCATTTT.

The chain is built from TRBV10-3 and TRBJ2-1; the match to TRBD2 covers 14 bases. CDR3 size: 15 residues. Looked up from germline, CDR1 is ENHRY and CDR2 is SYGVKD. Unmatched junction bases numbered 6, after V lost 6 bases and J lost 8 bases. The CDR3 sequence: CAIRGTSGSSDEQFF. As DNA, the CDR3 is TGTGCCATCAGGGGGACTAGCGGGAGTTCCGATGAGCAGTTCTTC.

The chain joins TRBV28 to TRBJ1-5; D gene uncertain. Deletions cut 5 bases from V and 7 bases from J, with 9 bases between. CDR1 is MDHEN and CDR2 is SYDVKM in the germline V gene. This CDR3 contains 12 residues. The CDR3 region has the DNA TGTGCCAGCAGTCCCATTCAGCAGCCCCAGCATTTT. This sequence encodes CASSPIQQPQHF.

The rearrangement links TRBV24-1 to TRBJ2-3, with D maybe TRBD2 (5 bases). Trimming shortened V by 3 bases and J by 4 bases, and 13 bases separated the two germline ends. This CDR3 contains 15 residues. CDR1 is KGHDR, CDR2 SFDVKD, per germline. This chain's CDR3 is CATSDPGMDADTQYF. CDR3 nucleotide sequence: TGTGCCACCAGTGATCCGGGGATGGACGCAGATACGCAGTATTTT.

The rearrangement links TRBV29-1 to TRBJ1-2; D ambiguous. CDR3 length: 13 amino acids. The germline V gene has CDR1 SQVTM and CDR2 ANQGSEA. V lost 2 bases, J lost 7 bases, and 14 bases lay in between. CDR3: CSVEHGNEGGYTF. The CDR3 DNA reads as TGCAGCGTTGAACACGGGAATGAAGGTGGCTACACCTTC.

The chain uses TRBV30 and TRBJ1-1; the D gene is possibly TRBD1 (6 bases). V was shortened by 5 bases and J by 1 base, with 11 bases between the two germline ends. Germline values: CDR1 GTSNPN, CDR2 SVGIG (reference sequence). CDR3 length: 13 residues. The CDR3 sequence: CAWGDIQNTEAFF. The CDR3 DNA follows: TGTGCCTGGGGGGACATCCAGAACACTGAAGCTTTCTTT.

With regard to this clone: An end of the junction does not agree with germline; a read error may underlie this. For the CDR3, the DNA is TGTGCCTGGACCGGGACTAGCTACTATGAGCAGTTCTTC. Translating it yields CAWTGTSYYEQFF. The V gene is TRBV30, the J gene TRBJ2-1; the match to TRBD2 covers 9 bases. The germline V gene has CDR1 GTSNPN and CDR2 SVGIG (reference sequence). The CDR3 sequence is 13 residues long.

The V call is TRBV11-2, the J call TRBJ2-7, with TRBD1 matching over 9 bases. V dropped 5 bases and J dropped 1; count of bases not matched to a gene: 9. This CDR3 has 16 residues. CDR1 is SGHAT, CDR2 FQNNGV, per germline. The CDR3 sequence: CASSRLLDRGSYEQYF. In nucleotides, the CDR3 is TGTGCCAGCAGCCGGCTGCTGGACAGGGGATCCTACGAGCAGTACTTC.

J is TRBJ2-1 and V is TRBV11-1; 9 nucleotides agree with TRBD1. The V gene end was trimmed by 0 bases and the J gene end by 9 bases; junction bases not matched to a gene: 9. CDR3 length: 16 amino acids. Germline CDR1 reads SGHAT; CDR2 reads FQDESV (reference sequence). CDR3 nucleotide sequence: TGTGCCAGCAGCTTAGCGCGTCCCGGGACAGGGACTGAGCAGTTCTTC. It translates to CASSLARPGTGTEQFF.

The chain couples TRBV7-9 to TRBJ2-3, with 7 nucleotides matching TRBD1. Trimming at V came to 10 bases and at J to 1 base, leaving 8 bases not matched to a gene. There are 14 residues in the CDR3. The germline CDR1 and CDR2 sequences are SEHNR and FQNEAQ (reference sequence). In nucleotides, the CDR3 is TGTGCCACCCCCGACAGGGTTGGCACAGATACGCAGTATTTT. Protein: CATPDRVGTDTQYF.

The chain is built from TRBV27 and TRBJ1-1; 7 bases map to TRBD1. The V and J ends lost 6 bases and 4 bases, in that order; junction bases with no gene match: 5. Germline CDR1 and CDR2: MNHEY and SMNVEV (reference sequence). The CDR3 contains 13 residues. The CDR3 here is CASRKQGFTEAFF. CDR3 sequence (DNA): TGTGCCAGCAGGAAACAGGGGTTCACTGAAGCTTTCTTT.

The chain uses TRBV27 and TRBJ2-2; perhaps TRBD2 as D (5 bases). Germline V CDR1 and CDR2: MNHEY, SMNVEV (reference sequence). CDR3 length equals 19 residues. Trimming took off 7 bases at V and 3 bases at J, with 27 bases between the two ends. The CDR3 coding sequence is TGTGCCAGCACCTCTTATTCGGCCCTAGCCCGTGGAGACACCGGGGAGCTGTTTTTT. This gives the protein CASTSYSALARGDTGELFF.

V is TRBV24-1 and J is TRBJ2-3, with TRBD2 matching 7 bases. Germline values: CDR1 KGHDR, CDR2 SFDVKD. J lost 1 base, V lost 7 bases, and 1 base had no gene match. This CDR3 has 13 amino acids. As DNA, the CDR3 is TGTGCCACCAGCACTAGCGGCACAGATACGCAGTATTTT. Translating it yields CATSTSGTDTQYF.

The J gene is TRBJ2-5, the V gene TRBV30; D is perhaps TRBD1 (5 bases). The V end lost 2 bases, the J end lost 5 bases, and 12 bases lay between the germline ends. The germline V gene has CDR1 GTSNPN and CDR2 SVGIG (reference sequence). The CDR3 runs to 13 residues. The CDR3 DNA reads as TGTGCCTGGAGTCTCCGACAGTTGGAGACCCAGTACTTC. This gives the protein CAWSLRQLETQYF.